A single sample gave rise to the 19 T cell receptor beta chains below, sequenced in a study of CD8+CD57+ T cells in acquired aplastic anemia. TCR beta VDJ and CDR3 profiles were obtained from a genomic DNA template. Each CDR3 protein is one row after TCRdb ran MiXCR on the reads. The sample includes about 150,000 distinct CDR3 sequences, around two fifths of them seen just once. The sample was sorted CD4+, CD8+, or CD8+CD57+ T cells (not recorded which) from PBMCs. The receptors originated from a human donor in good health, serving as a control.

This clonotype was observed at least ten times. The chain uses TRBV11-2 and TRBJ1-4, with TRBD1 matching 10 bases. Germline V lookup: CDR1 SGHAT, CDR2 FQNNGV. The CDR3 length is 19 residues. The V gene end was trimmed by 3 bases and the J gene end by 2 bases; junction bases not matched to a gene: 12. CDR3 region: CASSFPIFGTGVTNEKLFF. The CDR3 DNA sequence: TGTGCCAGCAGCTTTCCAATTTTCGGGACAGGGGTGACTAATGAAAAACTGTTTTTT.

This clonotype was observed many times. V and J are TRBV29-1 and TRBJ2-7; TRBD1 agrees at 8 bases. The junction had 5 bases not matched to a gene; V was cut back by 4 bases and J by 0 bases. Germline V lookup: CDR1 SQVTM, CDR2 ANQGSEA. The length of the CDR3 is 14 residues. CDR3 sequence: CSVARDRNSYEQYF. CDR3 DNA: TGCAGCGTTGCCAGGGACAGGAACTCCTACGAGCAGTACTTC.

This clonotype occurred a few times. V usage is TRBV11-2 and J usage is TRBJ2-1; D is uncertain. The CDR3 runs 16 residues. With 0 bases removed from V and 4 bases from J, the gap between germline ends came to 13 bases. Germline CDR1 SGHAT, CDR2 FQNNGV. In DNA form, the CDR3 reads TGTGCCAGCAGCTTAGATCGGGCGGCCGTTTACAATGAGCAGTTCTTC. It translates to CASSLDRAAVYNEQFF. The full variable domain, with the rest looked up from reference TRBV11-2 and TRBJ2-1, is EAGVAQSPRYKIIEKRQSVAFWCNPISGHATLYWYQQILGQGPKLLIQFQNNGVVDDSQLPKDRFSAERLKGVDSTLKIQPAKLEDSAVYLCASSLDRAAVYNEQFFGPGTRLTVL.

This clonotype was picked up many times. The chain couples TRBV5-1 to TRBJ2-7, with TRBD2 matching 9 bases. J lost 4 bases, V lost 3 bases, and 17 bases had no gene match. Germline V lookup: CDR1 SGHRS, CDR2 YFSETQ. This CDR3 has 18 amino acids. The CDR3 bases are TGCGCCAGCAGCTCACTTCCGGTTAGCGGGGGCCCCTCTTACGAGCAGTACTTC. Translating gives CASSSLPVSGGPSYEQYF.

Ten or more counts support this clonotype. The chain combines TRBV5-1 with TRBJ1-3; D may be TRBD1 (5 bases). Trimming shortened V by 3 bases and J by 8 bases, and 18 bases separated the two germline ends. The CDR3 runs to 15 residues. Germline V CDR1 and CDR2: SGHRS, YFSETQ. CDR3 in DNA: TGCGCCAGCAGCTCTCTAGGGGACCGCTCCGACACCATATATTTT. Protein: CASSSLGDRSDTIYF.

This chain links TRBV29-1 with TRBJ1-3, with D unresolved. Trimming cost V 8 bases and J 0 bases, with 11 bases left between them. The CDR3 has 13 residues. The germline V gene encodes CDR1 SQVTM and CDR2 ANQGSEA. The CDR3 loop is CSTSHNSGNTIYF. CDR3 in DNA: TGCAGCACCAGCCATAACTCTGGAAACACCATATATTTT.

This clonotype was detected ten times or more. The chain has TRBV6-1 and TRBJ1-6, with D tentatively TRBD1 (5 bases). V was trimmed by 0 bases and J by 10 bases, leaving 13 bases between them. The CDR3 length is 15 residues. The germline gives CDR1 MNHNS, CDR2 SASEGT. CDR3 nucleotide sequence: TGTGCCAGCAGTGAAGCCGGGGGGGTAGGCTCACCCCTCCACTTT. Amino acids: CASSEAGGVGSPLHF.

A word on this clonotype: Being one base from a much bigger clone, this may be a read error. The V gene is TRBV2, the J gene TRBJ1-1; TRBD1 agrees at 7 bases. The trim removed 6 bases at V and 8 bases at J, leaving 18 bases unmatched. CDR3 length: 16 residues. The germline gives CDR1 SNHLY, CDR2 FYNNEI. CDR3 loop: CASRTGTDRALGEAFF. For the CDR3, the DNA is TGTGCCAGCAGAACTGGGACAGACAGGGCGTTGGGGGAAGCTTTCTTT.

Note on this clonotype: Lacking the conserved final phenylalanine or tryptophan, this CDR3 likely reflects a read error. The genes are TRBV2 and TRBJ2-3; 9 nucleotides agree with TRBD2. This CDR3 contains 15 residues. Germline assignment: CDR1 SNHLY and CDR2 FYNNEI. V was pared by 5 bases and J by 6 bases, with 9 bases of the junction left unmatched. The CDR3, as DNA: TGTGCCAGCAGTTTCGCCGGGACTAGCAGGGATACGCAGTATTCT. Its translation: CASSFAGTSRDTQYS.

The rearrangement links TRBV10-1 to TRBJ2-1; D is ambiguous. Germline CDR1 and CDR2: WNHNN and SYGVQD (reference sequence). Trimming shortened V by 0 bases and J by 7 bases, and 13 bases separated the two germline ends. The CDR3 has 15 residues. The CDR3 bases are TGCGCCAGCAGTGAGTCGATGGCCCGCTGGAATGAGCAGTTCTTC. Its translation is CASSESMARWNEQFF.

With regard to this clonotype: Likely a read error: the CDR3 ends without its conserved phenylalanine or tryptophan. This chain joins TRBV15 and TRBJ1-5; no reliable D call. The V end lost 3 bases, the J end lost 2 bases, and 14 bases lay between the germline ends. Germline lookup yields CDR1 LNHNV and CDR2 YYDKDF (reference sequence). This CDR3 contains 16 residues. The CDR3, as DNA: TGTGCCACCAGCAGGGACTTGGTACCCCGCAATCAGCCCCAGCATCTT. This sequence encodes CATSRDLVPRNQPQHL.

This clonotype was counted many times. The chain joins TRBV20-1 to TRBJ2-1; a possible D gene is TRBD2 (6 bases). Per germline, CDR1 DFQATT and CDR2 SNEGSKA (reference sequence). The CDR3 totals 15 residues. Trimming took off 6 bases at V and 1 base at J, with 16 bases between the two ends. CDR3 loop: CSAKLARESYNEQFF. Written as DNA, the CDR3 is TGCAGTGCAAAACTAGCTCGGGAGTCCTACAATGAGCAGTTCTTC.

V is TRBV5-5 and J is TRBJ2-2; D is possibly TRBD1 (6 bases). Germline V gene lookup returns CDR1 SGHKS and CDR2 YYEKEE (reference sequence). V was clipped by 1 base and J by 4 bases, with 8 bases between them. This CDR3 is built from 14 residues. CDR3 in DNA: TGTGCCAGCAGCTTGTGGACAGCCACCGGGGAGCTGTTTTTT. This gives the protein CASSLWTATGELFF.

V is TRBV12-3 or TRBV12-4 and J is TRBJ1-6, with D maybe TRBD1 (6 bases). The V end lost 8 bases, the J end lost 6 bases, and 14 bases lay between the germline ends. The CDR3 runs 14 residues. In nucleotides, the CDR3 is TGTGCCAGCTCGCCAGGGGACCTTAATTCACCCCTCCACTTT. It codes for CASSPGDLNSPLHF.

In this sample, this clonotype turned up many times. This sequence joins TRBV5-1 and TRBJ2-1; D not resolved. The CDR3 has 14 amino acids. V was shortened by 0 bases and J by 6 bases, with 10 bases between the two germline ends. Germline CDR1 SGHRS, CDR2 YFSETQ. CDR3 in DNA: TGCGCCAGCAGCTTGGACCAGCCCTTCAATGAGCAGTTCTTC. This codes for CASSLDQPFNEQFF.

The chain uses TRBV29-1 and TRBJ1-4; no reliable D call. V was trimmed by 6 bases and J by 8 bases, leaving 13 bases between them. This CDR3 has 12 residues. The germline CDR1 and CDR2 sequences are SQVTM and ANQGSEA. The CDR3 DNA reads TGCAGCGTGGTATCCGGGAACGAAAAACTGTTTTTT. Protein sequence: CSVVSGNEKLFF.

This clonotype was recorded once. CDR3 nucleotide sequence: TGTGCCAGTAGATTACAGGGAACTAATGAAAAACTGTTTTTT. Amino acids: CASRLQGTNEKLFF. The V call is TRBV2, the J call TRBJ1-4; TRBD1 might be the D (6 bases). Trimming stripped 9 bases from V and 1 base from J, with 12 bases between. Looked up from germline, CDR1 is SNHLY and CDR2 is FYNNEI. CDR3 size: 14 residues.

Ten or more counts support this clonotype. The CDR3 DNA reads TGCGCCAGCAGTGAGGCCCGATTAGCGGGAACTATAAACATTCAGTACTTC. Protein sequence: CASSEARLAGTINIQYF. The chain has TRBV10-2 and TRBJ2-4; 8 positions match TRBD2. The V and J ends lost 2 bases and 6 bases, in that order; junction bases with no gene match: 12. This CDR3 has 17 amino acids. From germline, CDR1 is WSHSY and CDR2 SAAADI.

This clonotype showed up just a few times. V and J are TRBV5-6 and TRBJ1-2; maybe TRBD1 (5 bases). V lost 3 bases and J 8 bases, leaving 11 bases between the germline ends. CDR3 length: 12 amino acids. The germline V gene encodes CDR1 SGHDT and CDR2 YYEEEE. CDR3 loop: CASSSGTSGYTF. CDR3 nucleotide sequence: TGTGCCAGCAGCTCGGGGACTTCGGGCTACACCTTC.